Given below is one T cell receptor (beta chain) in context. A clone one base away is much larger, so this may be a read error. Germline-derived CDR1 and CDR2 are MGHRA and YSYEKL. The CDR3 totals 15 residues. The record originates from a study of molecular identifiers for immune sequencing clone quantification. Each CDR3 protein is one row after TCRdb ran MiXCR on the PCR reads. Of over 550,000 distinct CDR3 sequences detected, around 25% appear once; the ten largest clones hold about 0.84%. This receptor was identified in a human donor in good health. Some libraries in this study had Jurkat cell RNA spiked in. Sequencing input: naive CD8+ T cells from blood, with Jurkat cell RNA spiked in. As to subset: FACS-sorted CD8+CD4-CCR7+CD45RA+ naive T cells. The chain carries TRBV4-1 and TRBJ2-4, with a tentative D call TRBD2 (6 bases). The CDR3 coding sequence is TGCGCCAGCAGTCAAGATGAAGCAGGACTAAACGTTCAGTACTTC. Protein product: CASSQDEAGLNVQYF.